This T cell receptor beta chain is from a study of cytomegalovirus exposure and HLA in healthy donors. This CDR3 is built from 15 residues. CDR1 is MRHNA and CDR2 is SNTAGT in the germline V gene. V lost 5 bases, J lost 0 bases, and 12 bases lay in between. Use of 60 Vbeta and 13 Jbeta primers characterized the PCR. Profiled with immunoSEQ multiplex PCR; TCRdb holds only in-frame clones, not every one. The sample lists about 110,000 clones, roughly 72% occurring once. Findings of the study overall: Accurate HLA-A and HLA-B prediction from TCR beta sequences was reported for most subjects.

Of note for this clone: Its antigen is currently unknown.

V is TRBV6-4 and J is TRBJ2-3; D is possibly TRBD1 (6 bases). This receptor was obtained from a man in his thirties or forties in good health and CMV-seronegative. Material: PBMCs. This CDR3 is CASSSTGSSTDTQYF. In nucleotides, the CDR3 is TGTGCCAGCAGTTCCACAGGGTCTAGCACAGATACGCAGTATTTT.